Below, 15 T cell receptor beta chains from the same sample are listed, as sequenced in a study of cytomegalovirus exposure and HLA in healthy donors. Researchers ran the PCR with 60 Vbeta and 13 Jbeta primers. TCRdb's table, derived via immunoSEQ multiplex PCR, lists solely in-frame clones and lacks some. The table includes 200,000 to 250,000 clones, over 80% detected once. Sequenced input: PBMCs. These receptors were obtained from a boy aged 2 to 10 in good health and CMV-seronegative.

The chain carries TRBV30 and TRBJ1-1; TRBD1 agrees at 11 bases. Germline CDR1 GTSNPN, CDR2 SVGIG (reference sequence). Unmatched junction bases numbered 6, after V lost 5 bases and J lost 4 bases. The CDR3 runs 14 residues. CDR3 in amino acids: CAWDTGTGGTEAFF. The CDR3 DNA is TGTGCCTGGGATACCGGGACAGGGGGCACTGAAGCTTTCTTT.

This chain joins TRBV6-4 and TRBJ1-5, with 9 bases lining up with TRBD1. Germline loops: CDR1 MRHNA, CDR2 SNTAGT. The V gene end was trimmed by 6 bases and the J gene end by 3 bases; junction bases not matched to a gene: 3. The CDR3 has 14 amino acids. The CDR3 DNA follows: TGTGCCAGCAGCATACAGGGGGCCAATCAGCCCCAGCATTTT. Translating it yields CASSIQGANQPQHF.

The chain couples TRBV19 to TRBJ1-2; possibly TRBD1 for D (6 bases). Per germline, CDR1 LNHDA and CDR2 SQIVND (reference sequence). This CDR3 is 15 amino acids long. With 3 bases removed from V and 11 bases from J, the gap between germline ends came to 22 bases. The CDR3 loop reads CASSMDPKSGAHYTF. The DNA for the CDR3 is TGTGCCAGTAGTATGGACCCGAAATCAGGGGCCCATTACACCTTC. Drawing the rest from reference TRBV19 and TRBJ1-2, the complete variable domain is DGGITQSPKYLFRKEGQNVTLSCEQNLNHDAMYWYRQDPGQGLRLIYYSQIVNDFQKGDIAEGYSVSREKKESFPLTVTSAQKNPTAFYLCASSMDPKSGAHYTFGSGTRLTVV.

The chain is built from TRBV7-2 and TRBJ2-7; D unresolved. V lost 1 base and J 1 base, leaving 8 bases between the germline ends. From germline, CDR1 is SGHTA and CDR2 FQGNSA. The CDR3 extends over 14 amino acids. CDR3 in amino acids: CASSLVPGSYEQYF. CDR3 DNA: TGTGCCAGCAGCTTAGTTCCAGGATCCTACGAGCAGTACTTC.

The genes are TRBV5-1 and TRBJ2-7, with 9 bases that match TRBD1. V lost 4 bases to trimming and J lost 4 bases; unmatched junction nucleotides: 15. This CDR3 comprises 17 residues. Per the germline V gene, CDR1 is SGHRS and CDR2 is YFSETQ. CDR3 DNA: TGCGCCAGCAGCCTCAGGTTGCCGGGACAGGGACTTTACGAGCAGTACTTC. Translated, it gives CASSLRLPGQGLYEQYF.

This clone turned up a few times. Here the CDR3 DNA reads TGTGCCAGCAGCGCCGGGGGGGACACCGGGGAGCTGTTTTTT. It codes for CASSAGGDTGELFF. This chain uses TRBV5-4 with TRBJ2-2; 8 bases are shared with TRBD2. The CDR3 contains 14 residues. Looked up from germline, CDR1 is SGHNT and CDR2 is YYREEE (reference sequence). The V segment lost 4 bases and the J segment 3 bases; nucleotides outside the gene matches: 2. Using reference TRBV5-4 and TRBJ2-2 for the parts outside the CDR3, the full variable domain is ETGVTQSPTHLIKTRGQQVTLRCSSQSGHNTVSWYQQALGQGPQFIFQYYREEENGRGNFPPRFSGLQFPNYSSELNVNALELDDSALYLCASSAGGDTGELFFGEGSRLTVL.

The CDR3 nucleotides are TGTGCCAGCAGCCAAGGGAGCAGGGGCGAGGATAGAGACACTGAAGCTTTCTTT. This encodes CASSQGSRGEDRDTEAFF. This chain connects TRBV4-2 to TRBJ1-1; tentatively, D is TRBD1 (6 bases). V lost 1 base to trimming and J lost 3 bases, with 21 bases between them. There are 18 residues in the CDR3. From germline, CDR1 is LGHNA and CDR2 YNFKEQ.

V usage is TRBV4-2 and J usage is TRBJ1-4; D might be TRBD1 (5 bases). The CDR3 runs 15 residues. Trimming took 0 bases from V and 8 from J, leaving 13 bases between them. Germline V gene data show CDR1 as LGHNA and CDR2 as YNFKEQ. The CDR3 sequence is CASSQEEGAGEKLFF. The CDR3 nucleotides read TGTGCCAGCAGCCAAGAGGAAGGGGCGGGGGAAAAACTGTTTTTT.

This chain joins TRBV30 and TRBJ1-5; D perhaps matches TRBD1 (6 bases). Looked up from germline, CDR1 is GTSNPN and CDR2 is SVGIG (reference sequence). The CDR3 extends over 14 amino acids. Trimming took 4 bases from V and 7 from J, leaving 17 bases between them. The CDR3 region is CAWTVGGAGQPQHF. The CDR3 coding sequence is TGTGCCTGGACCGTTGGGGGGGCCGGACAGCCCCAGCATTTT.

V gene TRBV14 combines with J gene TRBJ2-4; a weak D match, TRBD1 (5 bases). This CDR3 is built from 16 residues. V lost 6 bases, J lost 3 bases, and 18 bases lay in between. Looked up from germline, CDR1 is SGHDN and CDR2 is FVKESK. This CDR3 reads CASSPKGKGHKNIQYF. The CDR3 bases are TGTGCCAGCAGTCCAAAGGGTAAAGGACACAAAAACATTCAGTACTTC.

This clone was seen a single time. The chain uses TRBV15 and TRBJ2-3, with a tentative D call TRBD2 (6 bases). Germline V gives CDR1 LNHNV, CDR2 YYDKDF (reference sequence). Trimming removed 5 bases from V and 2 bases from J, with 11 bases in between. This CDR3 is built from 14 residues. The CDR3 region has the DNA TGTGCCACCAGCCTAGGAGGGGACACAGATACGCAGTATTTT. Its protein is CATSLGGDTDTQYF. The full variable domain, with the rest looked up from reference TRBV15 and TRBJ2-3, is DAMVIQNPRYQVTQFGKPVTLSCSQTLNHNVMYWYQQKSSQAPKLLFHYYDKDFNNEADTPDNFQSRRPNTSFCFLDIRSPGLGDTAMYLCATSLGGDTDTQYFGPGTRLTVL.

The V call is TRBV27, the J call TRBJ2-5, with TRBD2 identical over 11 bases. The CDR3 is made up of 16 amino acids. The junction had 5 bases not matched to a gene; V was cut back by 3 bases and J by 2 bases. The germline CDR1 and CDR2 sequences are MNHEY and SMNVEV (reference sequence). The CDR3 nucleotides read TGTGCCAGCAGTTTTGGGACTAGCGGAGGGCAAGAGACCCAGTACTTC. This sequence encodes CASSFGTSGGQETQYF.

The genes are TRBV6-6 and TRBJ2-7; the match to TRBD1 covers 9 bases. CDR1 and CDR2 from the germline V gene are MNHNY and SVGAGI (reference sequence). The CDR3 has 14 amino acids. With 6 bases clipped from V and 6 bases from J, the junction kept 9 bases outside the gene matches. The CDR3: CASRRRDRVSEQYF. Here the CDR3 DNA reads TGTGCCAGCAGGCGCAGGGACAGGGTAAGCGAGCAGTACTTC.

This chain joins TRBV19 and TRBJ2-1, with 7 bases lining up with TRBD2. Germline CDR1 and CDR2: LNHDA and SQIVND (reference sequence). The CDR3 contains 18 residues. V shed 3 bases, J shed 0 bases, and the junction held 11 bases outside the gene matches. The CDR3 loop reads CASSIWPLRETSYNEQFF. The CDR3 coding sequence is TGTGCCAGTAGTATCTGGCCTTTGCGGGAGACCTCCTACAATGAGCAGTTCTTC.

The chain employs TRBV29-1 and TRBJ2-1; 8 positions agree with TRBD1. This CDR3 has 10 amino acids. The V and J ends lost 7 bases and 12 bases, in that order; junction bases with no gene match: 5. Per the germline V gene, CDR1 is SQVTM and CDR2 is ANQGSEA. The DNA for the CDR3 is TGCAGCGGATCCGGGACAGGGCAGTTCTTC. It specifies CSGSGTGQFF.